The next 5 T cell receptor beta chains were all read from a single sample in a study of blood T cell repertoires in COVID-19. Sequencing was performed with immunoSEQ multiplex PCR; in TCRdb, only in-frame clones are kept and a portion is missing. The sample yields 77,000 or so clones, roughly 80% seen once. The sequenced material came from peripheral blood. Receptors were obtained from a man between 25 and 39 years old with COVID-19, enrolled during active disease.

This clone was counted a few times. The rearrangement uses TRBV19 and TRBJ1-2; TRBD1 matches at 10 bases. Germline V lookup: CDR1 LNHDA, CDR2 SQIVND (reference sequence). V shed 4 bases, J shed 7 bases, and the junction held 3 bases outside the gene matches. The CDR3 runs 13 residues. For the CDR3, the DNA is TGTGCCAGTAGTAGGACAGGGGGTATTGGCTACACCTTC. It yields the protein CASSRTGGIGYTF. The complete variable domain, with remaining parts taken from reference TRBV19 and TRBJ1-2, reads DGGITQSPKYLFRKEGQNVTLSCEQNLNHDAMYWYRQDPGQGLRLIYYSQIVNDFQKGDIAEGYSVSREKKESFPLTVTSAQKNPTAFYLCASSRTGGIGYTFGSGTRLTVV.

For the CDR3, the DNA is TGTGCCAGCAGTCGATTAGGACAGGGACTCTATGGCTACACCTTC. Its protein is CASSRLGQGLYGYTF. V and J are TRBV6-2 or TRBV6-3 and TRBJ1-2; TRBD1 aligns across 8 bases. With V trimmed by 5 bases and J by 4 bases, 9 bases remained unmatched. CDR3 length: 15 amino acids. Per the germline V gene, CDR1 is MNHEY and CDR2 is SVGEGT.

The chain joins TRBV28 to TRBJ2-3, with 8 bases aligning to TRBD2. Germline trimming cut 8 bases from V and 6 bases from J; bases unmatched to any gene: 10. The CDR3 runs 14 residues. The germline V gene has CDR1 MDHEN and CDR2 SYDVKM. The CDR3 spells CASGSIAGKDTQYF. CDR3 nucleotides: TGTGCCAGCGGCTCGATAGCGGGAAAGGATACGCAGTATTTT.

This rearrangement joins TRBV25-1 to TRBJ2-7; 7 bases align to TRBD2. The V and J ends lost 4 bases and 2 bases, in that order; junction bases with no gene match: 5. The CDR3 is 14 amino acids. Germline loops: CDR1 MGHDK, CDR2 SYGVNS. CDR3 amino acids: CASSAGGTAYEQYF. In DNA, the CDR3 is TGTGCCAGCAGTGCCGGGGGGACGGCCTACGAGCAGTACTTC.

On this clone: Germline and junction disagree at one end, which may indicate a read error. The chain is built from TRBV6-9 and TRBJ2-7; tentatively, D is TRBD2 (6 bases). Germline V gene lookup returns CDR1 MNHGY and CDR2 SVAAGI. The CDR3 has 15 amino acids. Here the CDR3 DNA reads TGTGCCAGCAGGTATTGCCATGCGGGAACCTACGAGCAGTACTTC. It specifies CASRYCHAGTYEQYF.